This entry features one T cell receptor (beta chain) sequence. This sample was taken from a study of regulatory T cells in long-lasting Graves disease. The V gene lost 0 bases and the J gene lost 5 bases, with 16 bases spanning the gap. This CDR3 contains 16 residues. Germline lookup yields CDR1 LGHDT and CDR2 YNNKEL (reference sequence). Library construction for TCR beta used iRepertoire HTBI primers and Arm-PCR of CDR3 regions. Each CDR3 protein is one row after TCRdb ran MiXCR on the multiplex PCR reads. In the table there are about 450,000 distinct CDR3 sequences, 20% to 25% of which are singletons. Time point of the sample: persistent/refractory GD, antithyroid drugs over 5 years with positive TRAb. PBMC RNA served as the TCR library source.

Sample: peripheral blood mononuclear cells (PBMCs), taken when the disease was refractory, from a patient treated with antithyroid drugs. The source of this sequence is a female donor with Graves disease. The V and J genes are TRBV3-1 and TRBJ2-5; no firm D call. The CDR3 DNA reads TGTGCCAGCAGCCAAGATCTTGTACTGGGCGAGGAGACCCAGTACTTC. Protein: CASSQDLVLGEETQYF.